A single sample is the source of the 29 T cell receptor beta chains below, sequenced in a study of shared clonotypes between healthy human individuals. Naive CD8 populations comprised CD45RO-negative cells positively selected for CCR7, excluding terminally differentiated effector memory CD45RA+ cells. Sequenced by immunoSEQ multiplex PCR; TCRdb stores in-frame clones only, minus some. The data show millions of clones, roughly 91% seen once. Sequencing used naive CD8+ T cells from PBMCs. The receptors come from a man between 18 and 29 years old in good health. Some clones in this sample may be carry-over from other donors' samples.

The sample holds one count of this clone. The V call is TRBV15, the J call TRBJ1-3; maybe TRBD1 (6 bases). The CDR3 contains 15 residues. Trimming took off 3 bases at V and 4 bases at J, with 13 bases between the two ends. Per germline, CDR1 LNHNV and CDR2 YYDKDF (reference sequence). CDR3 amino acids: CATSRVAGTGNTIYF. The DNA for the CDR3 is TGTGCCACCAGCAGGGTTGCAGGGACAGGAAACACCATATATTTT.

The gene calls are TRBV28 and TRBJ1-1; D ambiguous. Trimming removed 5 bases at V and 8 bases at J, with 12 bases between. Germline V gene sequence: CDR1 MDHEN, CDR2 SYDVKM. The CDR3 covers 12 residues. The DNA for the CDR3 is TGTGCCAGCAGTATTCCTGACAAAGAAGCTTTCTTT. Amino acids: CASSIPDKEAFF.

The rearrangement joins TRBV10-2 to TRBJ2-1; 8 bases match TRBD2. This CDR3 contains 14 residues. The J segment lost 3 bases and the V segment lost 7 bases, leaving 5 bases of the junction unmatched. The V gene's germline CDR1 is WSHSY and CDR2 SAAADI. The CDR3: CASKVAGNYNEQFF. The CDR3, as DNA: TGCGCCAGCAAGGTAGCGGGAAACTACAATGAGCAGTTCTTC.

This chain uses TRBV5-1 with TRBJ1-1; possible D gene TRBD1, 5 bases. The CDR3 extends over 13 amino acids. Looked up from germline, CDR1 is SGHRS and CDR2 is YFSETQ. Trimming took off 4 bases at V and 7 bases at J, with 14 bases between the two ends. The CDR3: CASSAREANEAFF. Written as DNA, the CDR3 is TGCGCCAGCAGCGCCAGGGAGGCTAATGAAGCTTTCTTT.

The CDR3 protein is CASSFRLAGGYNEQFF. In nucleotides, the CDR3 is TGCGCCAGCAGCTTTCGACTAGCGGGAGGGTACAATGAGCAGTTCTTC. The chain is built from TRBV5-1 and TRBJ2-1; 14 positions agree with TRBD2. The V segment lost 2 bases and the J segment 4 bases; nucleotides outside the gene matches: 2. The CDR3 consists of 16 residues. CDR1 is SGHRS and CDR2 is YFSETQ in the germline V gene. The whole variable domain, remainder taken from reference TRBV5-1 and TRBJ2-1, is KAGVTQTPRYLIKTRGQQVTLSCSPISGHRSVSWYQQTPGQGLQFLFEYFSETQRNKGNFPGRFSGRQFSNSRSEMNVSTLELGDSALYLCASSFRLAGGYNEQFFGPGTRLTVL.

In nucleotides, the CDR3 is TGCGCCAGCAGCCAAGATCTGAGGGGGCCAAGCGGGGAGCTGTTTTTT. Translation gives CASSQDLRGPSGELFF. The chain joins TRBV4-3 to TRBJ2-2; TRBD1 matches 7 bases. Germline V CDR1 and CDR2: LGHNA, YSLEER. With V trimmed by 0 bases and J by 7 bases, 8 bases remained unmatched. This CDR3 spans 16 amino acids.

The chain recombines TRBV9 with TRBJ2-6, with D possibly being TRBD2 (5 bases). Germline V gene sequence: CDR1 SGDLS, CDR2 YYNGEE. Trimming took 3 bases from V and 2 from J, leaving 12 bases between them. The CDR3 contains 16 residues. DNA of the CDR3: TGTGCCAGCAGCGGGGGAGAGGCCCCTGGGGCCAACGTCCTGACTTTC. Its protein product is CASSGGEAPGANVLTF.

This chain joins TRBV7-9 and TRBJ2-7; either TRBD1 or TRBD2 may fit D (5 bases each). Germline CDR1 SEHNR, CDR2 FQNEAQ (reference sequence). This CDR3 has 15 amino acids. V dropped 0 bases and J dropped 4 bases, with 13 bases sitting between them. The DNA for the CDR3 is TGTGCCAGCAGCTTAGCTCTAGGGGAGATATACGAGCAGTACTTC. Residues: CASSLALGEIYEQYF.

This rearrangement joins TRBV28 to TRBJ2-6; 7 bases fit TRBD1. The CDR3 totals 16 residues. Per the germline V gene, CDR1 is MDHEN and CDR2 is SYDVKM. CDR3 sequence: CAHSRDSLSGANVLTF. The CDR3 DNA reads as TGTGCTCATTCTCGGGACAGTCTCTCTGGGGCCAACGTCCTGACTTTC.

The chain combines TRBV5-6 with TRBJ2-5, with D perhaps being TRBD1 or TRBD2 (6 bases each). There are 14 residues in the CDR3. The germline CDR1 and CDR2 sequences are SGHDT and YYEEEE. The germline V and J ends were trimmed by 0 bases and 4 bases, with 10 bases remaining between them. Here the CDR3 reads CASSLVGGGETQYF. In nucleotides, the CDR3 is TGTGCCAGCAGCTTGGTAGGGGGAGGAGAGACCCAGTACTTC.

V usage is TRBV13 and J usage is TRBJ2-5; TRBD1 aligns across 10 bases. This CDR3 has 16 residues. Trimming at V came to 5 bases and at J to 5 bases, leaving 11 bases not matched to a gene. CDR1 and CDR2 from the germline V gene are PRHDT and FYEKMQ (reference sequence). CDR3 sequence: CASSPAGQGGSETQYF. The CDR3 DNA sequence: TGTGCCAGCAGCCCAGCTGGACAGGGGGGTTCGGAGACCCAGTACTTC.

This chain joins TRBV28 and TRBJ1-3, with 7 bases that match TRBD1. The CDR3 consists of 17 residues. CDR1 is MDHEN, CDR2 SYDVKM, per germline. V lost 2 bases, J lost 0 bases, and 7 bases stayed unmatched. CDR3 loop: CASSLPRQGFSGNTIYF. CDR3 nucleotides: TGTGCCAGCAGTTTACCCAGACAGGGTTTCTCTGGAAACACCATATATTTT.

The V and J genes are TRBV11-2 and TRBJ2-7; no reliable D call. The CDR3 is 15 amino acids. Germline V gene data show CDR1 as SGHAT and CDR2 as FQNNGV. V was pared by 3 bases and J by 3 bases, with 15 bases between. CDR3 nucleotide sequence: TGTGCCAGCAGCTTGCTAACTAACTCAGTCTACGAGCAGTACTTC. Its protein is CASSLLTNSVYEQYF. The whole variable domain, filled in from reference TRBV11-2 and TRBJ2-7, reads EAGVAQSPRYKIIEKRQSVAFWCNPISGHATLYWYQQILGQGPKLLIQFQNNGVVDDSQLPKDRFSAERLKGVDSTLKIQPAKLEDSAVYLCASSLLTNSVYEQYFGPGTRLTVT.

DNA of the CDR3: TGCAGCGCCTCGCTGAGGACAGGGGGCGTCTACGAGCAGTACTTC. Amino acids: CSASLRTGGVYEQYF. The rearrangement uses TRBV29-1 and TRBJ2-7, with 11 bases lining up with TRBD1. The CDR3 is made up of 15 amino acids. After removal of 7 bases from V and 3 bases from J, the junction contained 11 bases not matched to a gene. Per the germline V gene, CDR1 is SQVTM and CDR2 is ANQGSEA.

The chain employs TRBV29-1 and TRBJ1-2, with 9 bases matching TRBD1. Germline V gene sequence: CDR1 SQVTM, CDR2 ANQGSEA. This CDR3 spans 14 amino acids. With 6 bases clipped from V and 5 bases from J, the junction kept 10 bases outside the gene matches. CDR3 nucleotides: TGCAGCGTCATGGGACAGGGCGAGGAGTATGGCTACACCTTC. As protein: CSVMGQGEEYGYTF. Based on the CDR3 plus reference TRBV29-1 and TRBJ1-2, the full variable domain is SAVISQKPSRDICQRGTSLTIQCQVDSQVTMMFWYRQQPGQSLTLIATANQGSEATYESGFVIDKFPISRPNLTFSTLTVSNMSPEDSSIYLCSVMGQGEEYGYTFGSGTRLTVV.

This chain connects TRBV4-1 to TRBJ1-1; D remains unclear. Trimming cost V 0 bases and J 3 bases, with 14 bases left between them. The germline gives CDR1 MGHRA, CDR2 YSYEKL. The length of the CDR3 is 16 residues. CDR3 nucleotide sequence: TGCGCCAGCAGCCAAGAGGAAGGAAGCTGGGACACTGAAGCTTTCTTT. It yields the protein CASSQEEGSWDTEAFF.

In this sample, this clone turned up once. The V and J genes are TRBV7-8 and TRBJ2-6; a weak D match, TRBD1 (5 bases). From germline, CDR1 is SGHVS and CDR2 FQNEAQ. V was pared by 0 bases and J by 1 base, with 7 bases between. The CDR3 is made up of 16 amino acids. The CDR3, as DNA: TGTGCCAGCAGCTTAGCCTCAGGGTCTGGGGCCAACGTCCTGACTTTC. As protein: CASSLASGSGANVLTF.

The V gene is TRBV9, the J gene TRBJ2-7; no firm D call. V lost 4 bases and J 0 bases, leaving 11 bases between the germline ends. Germline V gene sequence: CDR1 SGDLS, CDR2 YYNGEE. The CDR3 extends over 14 amino acids. The CDR3 nucleotides read TGTGCCAGCAGCTCCCGACGAAGCTCCTACGAGCAGTACTTC. Amino acid sequence: CASSSRRSSYEQYF.

This sequence joins TRBV4-2 and TRBJ2-5; D remains unclear. The ends were cut back, 0 bases at V and 2 bases at J, with 13 bases in the middle. The germline V gene encodes CDR1 LGHNA and CDR2 YNFKEQ. The CDR3 is 16 amino acids. Written as DNA, the CDR3 is TGTGCCAGCAGCCAAGATGGGCTCCCGGTACAAGAGACCCAGTACTTC. It codes for CASSQDGLPVQETQYF.

V is TRBV6-5 and J is TRBJ2-1, with D tentatively TRBD2 (6 bases). CDR3 size: 16 residues. Trimming took off 0 bases at V and 5 bases at J, with 14 bases between the two ends. CDR1 is MNHEY, CDR2 SVGAGI, per germline. CDR3 sequence: CASSYSIGGINNEQFF. The CDR3 region has the DNA TGTGCCAGCAGTTACTCGATTGGGGGGATTAACAATGAGCAGTTCTTC.

Regarding this clone: This specimen includes other DNA sequences encoding the same CDR3. The chain couples TRBV19 to TRBJ2-7, with 8 bases aligning to TRBD1. The CDR3 has 15 amino acids. The germline V gene has CDR1 LNHDA and CDR2 SQIVND (reference sequence). The trim removed 2 bases at V and 2 bases at J, leaving 5 bases unmatched. As DNA, the CDR3 is TGTGCCAGTAGTATATTCGGACAGGGCCCCTACGAGCAGTACTTC. Protein product: CASSIFGQGPYEQYF.

The V gene is TRBV9, the J gene TRBJ2-1; D not resolved. V shed 0 bases and J shed 3 bases, with 7 bases lying between them. This CDR3 spans 14 amino acids. The germline V gene has CDR1 SGDLS and CDR2 YYNGEE. The CDR3, as DNA: TGTGCCAGCAGCGTAGGTTTGCTCTACAATGAGCAGTTCTTC. As protein: CASSVGLLYNEQFF.

The count of this clone is one. CDR3 bases: TGTGCCAGCAGTGAAGCGGTGGGGTACCAAGAGACCCAGTACTTC. This encodes CASSEAVGYQETQYF. The chain joins TRBV6-1 to TRBJ2-5; D not certain. V was trimmed by 0 bases and J by 0 bases, leaving 8 bases between them. The germline V gene has CDR1 MNHNS and CDR2 SASEGT. This CDR3 contains 15 residues.

The chain carries TRBV6-1 and TRBJ2-7; 8 bases map to TRBD1. CDR1 and CDR2 (germline): MNHNS, SASEGT. The CDR3 sequence is 16 residues long. The junction had 7 bases not matched to a gene; V was cut back by 0 bases and J by 3 bases. In DNA, the CDR3 is TGTGCCAGCAGTGAAGCACGGGCAGGGGGCTACTACGAGCAGTACTTC. This sequence encodes CASSEARAGGYYEQYF.

V usage is TRBV9 and J usage is TRBJ1-2, with no clear D. Looked up from germline, CDR1 is SGDLS and CDR2 is YYNGEE. The CDR3 totals 11 residues. V was shortened by 6 bases and J by 8 bases, with 11 bases between the two germline ends. The CDR3: CASTGRVGYTF. The CDR3 DNA sequence: TGTGCCAGCACGGGGAGAGTAGGCTACACCTTC.

The chain has TRBV6-5 and TRBJ1-5; D is uncertain. Looked up from germline, CDR1 is MNHEY and CDR2 is SVGAGI. The ends were cut back, 4 bases at V and 0 bases at J, with 10 bases in the middle. CDR3 length: 15 amino acids. In DNA, the CDR3 is TGTGCCAGCAGTTTTACGCGATATAGCAATCAGCCCCAGCATTTT. It codes for CASSFTRYSNQPQHF.

The genes are TRBV5-1 and TRBJ1-3; D may be TRBD1 (5 bases). Trimming took 3 bases from V and 3 from J, leaving 19 bases between them. Germline-derived CDR1 and CDR2 are SGHRS and YFSETQ. The CDR3 is made up of 17 amino acids. The CDR3 is CASSYAKLGAIGNTIYF. For the CDR3, the DNA is TGCGCCAGCAGCTACGCCAAGCTTGGGGCGATTGGAAACACCATATATTTT.

The chain joins TRBV14 to TRBJ1-1, with TRBD1 as a possible D gene (6 bases). V was pared by 2 bases and J by 4 bases, with 11 bases between. This CDR3 region has 14 residues. Germline-derived CDR1 and CDR2 are SGHDN and FVKESK. In nucleotides, the CDR3 is TGTGCCAGCAGCCAAACAGGGTGGCGCACTGAAGCTTTCTTT. It codes for CASSQTGWRTEAFF. The complete variable domain, with remaining parts taken from reference TRBV14 and TRBJ1-1, reads EAGVTQFPSHSVIEKGQTVTLRCDPISGHDNLYWYRRVMGKEIKFLLHFVKESKQDESGMPNNRFLAERTGGTYSTLKVQPAELEDSGVYFCASSQTGWRTEAFFGQGTRLTVV.

The chain links TRBV27 to TRBJ2-7; 7 bases align to TRBD2. This CDR3 contains 15 residues. The V gene's germline CDR1 is MNHEY and CDR2 SMNVEV (reference sequence). V gave up 6 bases and J gave up 1 base; unmatched junction bases: 9. This CDR3 is CASRIISSGSYEQYF. DNA of the CDR3: TGTGCCAGCAGGATAATATCTAGCGGATCCTACGAGCAGTACTTC.